This TCR beta chain stems from a study of Graves' ophthalmopathy and Graves' hyperthyroidism. Amplified TCR beta CDR3 regions were obtained using RNA transcripts as template. The authors performed first-round RT-PCR with HTBI primers and then a second-round multiplex PCR. TCRdb reprocessed the multiplex PCR reads via MiXCR and lists one record per CDR3 protein. The data hold fewer than 350,000 distinct CDR3 sequences, with roughly 15% observed a single time. This clonotype has at least ten counts. Germline CDR1 reads KGHSH; CDR2 reads LQKENI. The ends were cut back, 0 bases at V and 5 bases at J, with 10 bases in the middle. The CDR3 sequence is 14 residues long.

Material for sequencing was peripheral blood. The source of this sequence is an adult man with Graves' ophthalmopathy. This sequence joins TRBV18 and TRBJ2-5, with D maybe TRBD1 (6 bases). CDR3 loop: CASSPPSGDETQYF. For the CDR3, the DNA is TGTGCCAGCTCACCACCGTCAGGGGATGAGACCCAGTACTTC. The whole variable domain, filled in from reference TRBV18 and TRBJ2-5, reads NAGVMQNPRHLVRRRGQEARLRCSPMKGHSHVYWYRQLPEEGLKFMVYLQKENIIDESGMPKERFSAEFPKEGPSILRIQQVVRGDSAAYFCASSPPSGDETQYFGPGTRLLVL.